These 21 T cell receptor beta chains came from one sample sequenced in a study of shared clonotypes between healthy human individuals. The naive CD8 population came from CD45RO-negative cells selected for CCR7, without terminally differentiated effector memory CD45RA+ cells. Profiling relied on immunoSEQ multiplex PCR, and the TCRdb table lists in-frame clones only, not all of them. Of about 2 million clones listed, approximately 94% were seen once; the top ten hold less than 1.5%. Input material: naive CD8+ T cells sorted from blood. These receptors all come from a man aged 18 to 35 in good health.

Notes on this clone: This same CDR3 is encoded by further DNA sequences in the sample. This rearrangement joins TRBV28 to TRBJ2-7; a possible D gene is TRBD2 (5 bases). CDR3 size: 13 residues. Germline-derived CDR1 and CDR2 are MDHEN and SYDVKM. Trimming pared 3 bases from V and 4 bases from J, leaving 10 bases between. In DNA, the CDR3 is TGTGCCAGCAGTTTCGCGGGTGGGTACGAGCAGTACTTC. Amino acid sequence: CASSFAGGYEQYF.

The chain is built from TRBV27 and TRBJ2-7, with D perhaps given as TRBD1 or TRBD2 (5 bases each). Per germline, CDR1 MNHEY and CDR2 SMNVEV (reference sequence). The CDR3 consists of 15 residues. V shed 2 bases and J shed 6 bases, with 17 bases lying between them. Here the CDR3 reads CASSLITDGTGEQYF. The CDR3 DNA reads TGTGCCAGCAGTTTAATTACAGACGGGACGGGCGAGCAGTACTTC.

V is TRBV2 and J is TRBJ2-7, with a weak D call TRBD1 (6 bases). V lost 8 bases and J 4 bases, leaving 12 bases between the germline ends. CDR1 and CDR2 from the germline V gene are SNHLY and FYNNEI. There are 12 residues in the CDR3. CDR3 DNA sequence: TGTGCCAGCGCCGAAGGGGGTTACGAGCAGTACTTC. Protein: CASAEGGYEQYF. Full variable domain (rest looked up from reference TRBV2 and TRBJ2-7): EPEVTQTPSHQVTQMGQEVILRCVPISNHLYFYWYRQILGQKVEFLVSFYNNEISEKSEIFDDQFSVERPDGSNFTLKIRSTKLEDSAMYFCASAEGGYEQYFGPGTRLTVT.

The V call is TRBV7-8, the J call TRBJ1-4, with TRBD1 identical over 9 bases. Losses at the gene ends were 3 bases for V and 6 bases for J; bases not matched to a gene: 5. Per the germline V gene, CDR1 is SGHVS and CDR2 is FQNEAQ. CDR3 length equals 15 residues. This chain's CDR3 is CASSFGTGPHEKLFF. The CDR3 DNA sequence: TGTGCCAGCAGCTTCGGGACAGGGCCCCATGAAAAACTGTTTTTT.

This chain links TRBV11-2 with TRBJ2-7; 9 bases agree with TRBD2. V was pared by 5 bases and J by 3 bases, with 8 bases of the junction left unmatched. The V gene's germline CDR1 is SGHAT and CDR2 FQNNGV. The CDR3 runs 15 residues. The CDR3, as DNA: TGTGCCAGCAGCCACCCGACTAGCGGCCTCTACGAGCAGTACTTC. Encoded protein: CASSHPTSGLYEQYF.

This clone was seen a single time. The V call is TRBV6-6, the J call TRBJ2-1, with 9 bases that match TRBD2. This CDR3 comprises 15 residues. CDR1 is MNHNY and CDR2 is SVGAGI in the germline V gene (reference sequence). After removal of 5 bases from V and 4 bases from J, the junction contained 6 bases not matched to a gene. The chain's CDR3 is CASSVAGAGYNEQFF. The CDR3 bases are TGTGCCAGCAGTGTAGCGGGAGCGGGGTACAATGAGCAGTTCTTC.

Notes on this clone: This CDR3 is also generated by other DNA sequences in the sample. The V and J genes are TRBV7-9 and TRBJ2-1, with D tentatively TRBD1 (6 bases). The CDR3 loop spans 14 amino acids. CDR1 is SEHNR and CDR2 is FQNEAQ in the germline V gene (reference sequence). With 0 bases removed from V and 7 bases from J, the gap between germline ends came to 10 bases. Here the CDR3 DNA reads TGTGCCAGCAGCTTAGCAGGGGGAACGAATGAGCAGTTCTTC. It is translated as CASSLAGGTNEQFF.

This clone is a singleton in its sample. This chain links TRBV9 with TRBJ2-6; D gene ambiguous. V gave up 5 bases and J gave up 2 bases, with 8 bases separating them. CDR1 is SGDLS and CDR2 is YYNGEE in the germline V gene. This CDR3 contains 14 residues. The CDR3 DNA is TGTGCCAGCAGTCGTCTCCCTGGGGCCAACGTCCTGACTTTC. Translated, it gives CASSRLPGANVLTF.

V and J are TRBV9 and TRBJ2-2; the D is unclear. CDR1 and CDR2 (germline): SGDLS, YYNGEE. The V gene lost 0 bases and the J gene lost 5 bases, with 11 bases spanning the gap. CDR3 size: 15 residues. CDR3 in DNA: TGTGCCAGCAGCGTAGAGGGTGCGCGGACCGGGGAGCTGTTTTTT. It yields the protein CASSVEGARTGELFF.

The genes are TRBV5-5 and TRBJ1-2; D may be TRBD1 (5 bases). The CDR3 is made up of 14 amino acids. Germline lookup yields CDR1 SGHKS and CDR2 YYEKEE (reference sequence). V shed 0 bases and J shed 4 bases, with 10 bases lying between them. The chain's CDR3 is CASSLGEGIYGYTF. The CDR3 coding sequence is TGTGCCAGCAGCTTGGGGGAGGGGATCTATGGCTACACCTTC. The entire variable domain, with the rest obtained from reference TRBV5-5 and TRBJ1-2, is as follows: DAGVTQSPTHLIKTRGQQVTLRCSPISGHKSVSWYQQVLGQGPQFIFQYYEKEERGRGNFPDRFSARQFPNYSSELNVNALLLGDSALYLCASSLGEGIYGYTFGSGTRLTVV.

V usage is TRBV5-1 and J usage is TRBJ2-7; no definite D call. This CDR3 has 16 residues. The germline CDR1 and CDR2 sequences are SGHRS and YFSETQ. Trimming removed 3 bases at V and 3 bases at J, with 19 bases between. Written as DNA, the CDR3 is TGCGCCAGCAGCTCCTCCGTTGCCTTTCCCAGCTACGAGCAGTACTTC. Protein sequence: CASSSSVAFPSYEQYF. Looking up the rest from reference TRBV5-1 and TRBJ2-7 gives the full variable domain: KAGVTQTPRYLIKTRGQQVTLSCSPISGHRSVSWYQQTPGQGLQFLFEYFSETQRNKGNFPGRFSGRQFSNSRSEMNVSTLELGDSALYLCASSSSVAFPSYEQYFGPGTRLTVT.

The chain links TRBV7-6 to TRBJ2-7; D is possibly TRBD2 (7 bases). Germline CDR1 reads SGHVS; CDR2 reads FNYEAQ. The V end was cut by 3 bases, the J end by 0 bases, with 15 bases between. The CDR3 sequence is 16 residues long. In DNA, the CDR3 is TGTGCCAGCAGCTTGAAAGGGGGACTAAGCTCCTACGAGCAGTACTTC. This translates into CASSLKGGLSSYEQYF.

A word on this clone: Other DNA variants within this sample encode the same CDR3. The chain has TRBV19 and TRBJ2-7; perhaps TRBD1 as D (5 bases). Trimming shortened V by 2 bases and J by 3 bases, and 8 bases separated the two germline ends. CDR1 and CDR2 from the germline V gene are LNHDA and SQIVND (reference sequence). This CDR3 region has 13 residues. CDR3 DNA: TGTGCCAGTAGTATAACAGGCCTCTACGAGCAGTACTTC. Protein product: CASSITGLYEQYF.

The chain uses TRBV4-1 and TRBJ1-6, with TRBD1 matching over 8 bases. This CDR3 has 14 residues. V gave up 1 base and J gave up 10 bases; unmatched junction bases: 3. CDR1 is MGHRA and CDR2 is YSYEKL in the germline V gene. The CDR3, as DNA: TGCGCCAGCAGCCAAGGGACAGGGCGATCACCCCTCCACTTT. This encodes CASSQGTGRSPLHF.

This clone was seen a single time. CDR3 amino acids: CASSLGGIRETQYF. DNA of the CDR3: TGTGCCAGCAGCCTAGGGGGAATAAGAGAGACCCAGTACTTC. V and J are TRBV2 and TRBJ2-5; D is possibly TRBD1 (6 bases). Between the trimmed V and J ends, which lost 6 bases and 4 bases, there was a span of 15 bases. CDR1 is SNHLY and CDR2 is FYNNEI in the germline V gene. The CDR3 length is 14 residues. The full variable domain, its missing parts supplied by reference TRBV2 and TRBJ2-5, is EPEVTQTPSHQVTQMGQEVILRCVPISNHLYFYWYRQILGQKVEFLVSFYNNEISEKSEIFDDQFSVERPDGSNFTLKIRSTKLEDSAMYFCASSLGGIRETQYFGPGTRLLVL.

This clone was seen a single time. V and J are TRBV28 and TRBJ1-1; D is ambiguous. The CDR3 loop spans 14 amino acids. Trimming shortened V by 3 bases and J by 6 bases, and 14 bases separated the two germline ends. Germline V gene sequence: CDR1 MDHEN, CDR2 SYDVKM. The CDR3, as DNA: TGTGCCAGCAGTTTCCTAGCGCAAGCTGCTGAAGCTTTCTTT. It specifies CASSFLAQAAEAFF.

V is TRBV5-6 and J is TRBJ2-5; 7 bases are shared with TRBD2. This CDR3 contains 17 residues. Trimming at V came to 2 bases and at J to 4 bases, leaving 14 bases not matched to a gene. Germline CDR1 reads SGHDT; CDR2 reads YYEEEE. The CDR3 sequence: CASSFPPGLNLGETQYF. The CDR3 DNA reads TGTGCCAGCAGCTTTCCGCCGGGACTAAACCTCGGAGAGACCCAGTACTTC. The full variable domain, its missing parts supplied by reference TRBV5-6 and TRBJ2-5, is DAGVTQSPTHLIKTRGQQVTLRCSPKSGHDTVSWYQQALGQGPQFIFQYYEEEERQRGNFPDRFSGHQFPNYSSELNVNALLLGDSALYLCASSFPPGLNLGETQYFGPGTRLLVL.

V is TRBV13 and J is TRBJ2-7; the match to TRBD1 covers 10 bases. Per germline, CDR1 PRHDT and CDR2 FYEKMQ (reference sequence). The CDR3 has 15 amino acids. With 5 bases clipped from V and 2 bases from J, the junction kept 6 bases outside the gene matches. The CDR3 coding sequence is TGTGCCAGCAGCCCAGAGGGACAGGGGACCTACGAGCAGTACTTC. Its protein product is CASSPEGQGTYEQYF. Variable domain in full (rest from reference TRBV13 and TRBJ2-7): AAGVIQSPRHLIKEKRETATLKCYPIPRHDTVYWYQQGPGQDPQFLISFYEKMQSDKGSIPDRFSAQQFSDYHSELNMSSLELGDSALYFCASSPEGQGTYEQYFGPGTRLTVT.

The CDR3 DNA reads as TGTGTAAGTGCGGACTTAAACTATGGCTACACCTTC. Translated, it gives CVSADLNYGYTF. The rearrangement uses TRBV2 and TRBJ1-2; no firm D call. In germline, CDR1 is SNHLY, CDR2 FYNNEI. The length of the CDR3 is 12 residues.

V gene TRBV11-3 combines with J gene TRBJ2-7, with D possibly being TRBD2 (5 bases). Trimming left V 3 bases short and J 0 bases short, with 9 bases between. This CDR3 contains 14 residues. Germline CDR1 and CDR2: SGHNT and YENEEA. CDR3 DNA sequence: TGTGCCAGCAGCTTCCTTGGAGGCTCCTACGAGCAGTACTTC. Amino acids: CASSFLGGSYEQYF.

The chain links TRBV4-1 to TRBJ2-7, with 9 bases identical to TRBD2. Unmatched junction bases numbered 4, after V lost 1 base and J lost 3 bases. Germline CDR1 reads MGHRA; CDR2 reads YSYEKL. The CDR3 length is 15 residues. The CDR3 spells CASSQGPAGGYEQYF. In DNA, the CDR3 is TGCGCCAGCAGCCAAGGACCAGCGGGGGGCTACGAGCAGTACTTC.